This T cell receptor beta chain was captured in a study of cytomegalovirus exposure and HLA in healthy donors. V lost 3 bases, J lost 3 bases, and 6 bases stayed unmatched. Germline V gene lookup returns CDR1 SGHNT and CDR2 YYREEE (reference sequence). CDR3 length: 14 residues. Primers included in the PCR were 60 Vbeta and 13 Jbeta primers. Measured with immunoSEQ multiplex PCR; TCRdb has only the in-frame clones, and not every one. The sample lists approximately 250,000 clones; 70% to 90% were seen once. The sample consisted of PBMCs. The chain is built from TRBV5-4 and TRBJ2-7; TRBD2 agrees at 7 bases. The TCR comes from a girl aged 2-9 years in good health and CMV-seronegative. CDR3 residues: CASSWGGSFYEQYF. CDR3 nucleotide sequence: TGTGCCAGCAGCTGGGGGGGGTCGTTCTACGAGCAGTACTTC. The whole variable domain, remainder taken from reference TRBV5-4 and TRBJ2-7, is ETGVTQSPTHLIKTRGQQVTLRCSSQSGHNTVSWYQQALGQGPQFIFQYYREEENGRGNFPPRFSGLQFPNYSSELNVNALELDDSALYLCASSWGGSFYEQYFGPGTRLTVT.